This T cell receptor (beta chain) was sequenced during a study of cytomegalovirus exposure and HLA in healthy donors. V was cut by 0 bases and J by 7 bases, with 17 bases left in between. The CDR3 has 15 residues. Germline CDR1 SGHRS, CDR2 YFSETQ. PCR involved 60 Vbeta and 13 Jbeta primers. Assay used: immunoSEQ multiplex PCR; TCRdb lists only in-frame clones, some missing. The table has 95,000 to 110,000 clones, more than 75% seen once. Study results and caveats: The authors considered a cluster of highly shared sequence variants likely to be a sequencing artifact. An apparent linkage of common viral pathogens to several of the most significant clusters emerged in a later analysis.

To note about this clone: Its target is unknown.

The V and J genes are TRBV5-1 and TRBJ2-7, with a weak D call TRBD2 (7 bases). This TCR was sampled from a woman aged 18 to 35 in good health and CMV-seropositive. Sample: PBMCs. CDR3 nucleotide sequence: TGCGCCAGCAGCTTGGGGGGGCTAGCGGCGCGGGAGCAGTACTTC. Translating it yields CASSLGGLAAREQYF.